This TCR beta chain stems from a study of blood T cell repertoires in COVID-19. Study background: The analysed material was cDNA or gDNA that came from T cells, B-cell-depleted T cells, or PBMCs.

Participants were aged about 18 to 100 years, lived in about 26 US areas, and enrolled virtually. Categorization into cohorts depended on clinical history that participants reported. The authors' processing: Reference gene primer amplification gave nucleated cell count estimates. The method was immunoSEQ multiplex PCR; TCRdb's version includes in-frame clones alone and lacks a portion of them. From that table come the V and J calls and clone size; the DNA was used to work out D and trimming. The repertoire includes about 200,000 clones, roughly three quarters of them detected once, and 17% sits in the top ten. V was pared by 6 bases and J by 5 bases, with 13 bases of the junction left unmatched. CDR1 and CDR2 from the germline V gene are MDHEN and SYDVKM. The CDR3 contains 16 residues.

The rearrangement joins TRBV28 to TRBJ2-1; TRBD1 matches at 7 bases. Sequencing was done on a sample of PBMCs or T cells enriched from blood (not recorded which). The clonotype comes from a woman aged 50 to 60 with acute COVID-19. As DNA, the CDR3 is TGTGCCAGCAGCAAAACCCCGGGACAGAGAAACAATGAGCAGTTCTTC. The encoded protein is CASSKTPGQRNNEQFF. Variable domain in full (rest from reference TRBV28 and TRBJ2-1): DVKVTQSSRYLVKRTGEKVFLECVQDMDHENMFWYRQDPGLGLRLIYFSYDVKMKEKGDIPEGYSVSREKKERFSLILESASTNQTSMYLCASSKTPGQRNNEQFFGPGTRLTVL.